A selection of T cell receptor beta chains follows, all from one sample in a study of human T cells and chemical hapten exposure. In TCRdb, the 5' RACE reads were re-called with MiXCR into one record per CDR3 protein. In the table there are some 150,000 distinct CDR3 sequences, roughly 4.1% of which are singletons. These receptors came from a female donor in good health. CDR3s include the opening cysteine and the closing phenylalanine or tryptophan. Each record gives: D gene, V gene, J gene, clone size, CDR3 DNA, CDR3 protein. D genes are given only for firm matches. Only some rows state a clone size, as once, few, many or a class for expanded clones.

>NA|TRBV5-1|TRBJ1-2|NA
TGCGCCAGCAGCTTGGCCCAGGTCGGAGATGGCTACACCTTC
CASSLAQVGDGYTF
>NA|TRBV5-4|TRBJ1-1|NA
TGTGCCAGCAGCTTGGAGGGGGGCGGTGAAGCTTTCTTT
CASSLEGGGEAFF
>NA|TRBV19|TRBJ2-5|many
TGTGCCAGTATGTCTTCCCCTCAAGAGACCCAGTACTTC
CASMSSPQETQYF
>NA|TRBV30|TRBJ2-2|many
TGTGCCTGGGAGCCGGGGAAGGTCGGGGAGCTGTTTTTT
CAWEPGKVGELFF
>TRBD1|TRBV18|TRBJ2-7|many
TGTGCCAGCTCACCACGGACAGGCCGCTACGAGCAGTACTTC
CASSPRTGRYEQYF
>NA|TRBV19|TRBJ1-1|many
TGTGCCAGTAAGGACAGCTTGAACACTGAAGCTTTCTTT
CASKDSLNTEAFF
>NA|TRBV30|TRBJ1-5|NA
TGTGCCTGGAGTGTACTAGGGGGAGGCTACAATCAGCCCCAGCATTTT
CAWSVLGGGYNQPQHF
>NA|TRBV7-2|TRBJ1-2|many
TGTGCCAGCAGCTTAGAAAGGGGGGGCTATGGCTACACCTTC
CASSLERGGYGYTF
>NA|TRBV20-1|TRBJ1-2|many
TGCAGTGCTAGAGATTGGGGGGGTTACTATGGCTACACCTTC
CSARDWGGYYGYTF
>NA|TRBV7-9|TRBJ1-2|few
TGTGCCAGCAGCTTATCCGACAGGACAAACTATGGCTACACCTTC
CASSLSDRTNYGYTF
>NA|TRBV4-2|TRBJ1-2|many
TGTGCCAGCAGCCCAGAAAGGGGGGCGATCTATGGCTACACCTTC
CASSPERGAIYGYTF
>NA|TRBV5-1|TRBJ2-2|NA
TGCGCCAGCAGCTACGGCTCCGGTGGGACGAACACCGGGGAGCTGTTTTTT
CASSYGSGGTNTGELFF
>NA|TRBV12-3/TRBV12-4|TRBJ2-6|many
TGTGCCAGCAGCCGTCCAAGAGCTGGGGCCAACGTCCTGACTTTC
CASSRPRAGANVLTF
>NA|TRBV5-6|TRBJ2-1|many
TGTGCCAGCAGCTCCGGGACCCTCCCCTACAATGAGCAGTTCTTC
CASSSGTLPYNEQFF
>NA|TRBV20-1|TRBJ2-2|few
TGCAGTGCTGGAAGACTTTACACCGGGGAGCTGTTTTTT
CSAGRLYTGELFF
>TRBD1|TRBV6-5|TRBJ1-2|many
TGTGCCAGCAGTCAACAGGGGTTCTATGGCTACACCTTC
CASSQQGFYGYTF
>TRBD2|TRBV5-1|TRBJ2-3|NA
TGCGCCAGCAGCTCAGCGGGGGGAAACACAGATACGCAGTATTTT
CASSSAGGNTDTQYF
>TRBD1|TRBV11-1|TRBJ2-1|many
TGTGCCAGCAGCTTAAGGACAGGGCGCTCGAATGAGCAGTTCTTC
CASSLRTGRSNEQFF
>TRBD1|TRBV18|TRBJ2-7|many
TGTGCCAGCTCACCAAAGGACAGGCCGAACTACGAGCAGTACTTC
CASSPKDRPNYEQYF
>NA|TRBV5-1|TRBJ2-7|many
TGCGCCAGCAGCTTAGGTATAACCTACGAGCAGTACTTC
CASSLGITYEQYF
>TRBD2|TRBV6-1|TRBJ2-3|many
TGTGCCAGCAGGGCCGGGGGGGCTACAGATACGCAGTATTTT
CASRAGGATDTQYF